The 31 T cell receptor beta chains below were found in one sample sequenced in a study of CD8+CD57+ T cells in acquired aplastic anemia. Investigators profiled TCR beta VDJ and CDR3 from genomic DNA template. TCRdb reanalysed the reads using MiXCR and keeps one entry per CDR3 protein. The profile shows 220,000 or so distinct CDR3 sequences, 50% to 70% of them singletons. All patients picked for sequencing had shown, by flow cytometry, an expansion of CD8+CD57+ cells. Sequenced input: sorted CD4+, CD8+, or CD8+CD57+ T cells (not recorded which) from PBMCs. Every receptor here comes from a human donor with aplastic anemia.

The sample holds a few counts of this clonotype. The gene calls are TRBV15 and TRBJ2-3; D assignment may be TRBD1 or TRBD2 (5 bases each). The CDR3 is made up of 15 amino acids. Trimming removed 3 bases from V and 4 bases from J, with 14 bases in between. Germline CDR1 is LNHNV and CDR2 is YYDKDF (reference sequence). The CDR3 sequence: CATSSSPRDADTQYF. The CDR3 coding sequence is TGTGCCACCAGCAGCTCGCCTAGGGACGCAGATACGCAGTATTTT.

This clonotype was picked up a small number of times. The junction differs from germline at one of its ends, possibly a read error. The chain is built from TRBV24-1 and TRBJ2-7; tentative D call: TRBD2 (5 bases). Germline values: CDR1 KGHDR, CDR2 SFDVKD. The CDR3 has 12 amino acids. The CDR3 DNA is TGTGCCACCAGTGATTTGCCGGGGAAACAGCACTTC. Its translation: CATSDLPGKQHF.

The chain recombines TRBV19 with TRBJ1-5; D is unclear. Per germline, CDR1 LNHDA and CDR2 SQIVND (reference sequence). Between the trimmed V and J ends, which lost 4 bases and 6 bases, there was a span of 7 bases. The CDR3 is 12 amino acids. The CDR3 sequence is CASSTVGQPQHF. The CDR3 nucleotides read TGTGCCAGTAGTACAGTAGGTCAGCCCCAGCATTTT.

This sequence joins TRBV7-9 and TRBJ1-6; the D gene is possibly TRBD1 (5 bases). Germline V CDR1 and CDR2: SEHNR, FQNEAQ (reference sequence). Trimming cost V 4 bases and J 6 bases, with 13 bases left between them. This CDR3 is 15 amino acids long. The CDR3 loop reads CASSSSGGGNSPLHF. The CDR3 DNA reads TGTGCCAGCAGCTCCTCGGGGGGAGGTAATTCACCCCTCCACTTT.

This sequence joins TRBV7-4 and TRBJ2-7, with D possibly being TRBD2 (5 bases). The germline gives CDR1 SGHVT, CDR2 SQSDAQ. The ends were cut back, 6 bases at V and 4 bases at J, with 19 bases in the middle. The CDR3 length is 15 residues. The CDR3, as DNA: TGTGCCAGCAGTCGAATTGATGGACTTGGTTACGAGCAGTACTTC. It is translated as CASSRIDGLGYEQYF.

The chain employs TRBV5-6 and TRBJ1-4, with D maybe TRBD1 (6 bases). CDR1 is SGHDT and CDR2 is YYEEEE in the germline V gene. The CDR3 has 13 residues. With 4 bases removed from V and 8 bases from J, the gap between germline ends came to 12 bases. CDR3 sequence reads: CASSRMQGEKLFF. The CDR3 DNA follows: TGTGCCAGCAGCCGCATGCAGGGGGAAAAACTGTTTTTT. Complete variable domain (other parts from reference TRBV5-6 and TRBJ1-4): DAGVTQSPTHLIKTRGQQVTLRCSPKSGHDTVSWYQQALGQGPQFIFQYYEEEERQRGNFPDRFSGHQFPNYSSELNVNALLLGDSALYLCASSRMQGEKLFFGSGTQLSVL.

This rearrangement joins TRBV7-3 to TRBJ2-1; TRBD2 agrees at 7 bases. Germline V gives CDR1 SGHTA, CDR2 FQGTGA. With V trimmed by 4 bases and J by 7 bases, 7 bases remained unmatched. CDR3 length equals 14 residues. The CDR3 protein is CASSWGGVMNEQFF. Written as DNA, the CDR3 is TGTGCCAGCAGCTGGGGGGGGGTTATGAATGAGCAGTTCTTC.

To note about this clonotype: Mismatch with germline at one junction end may stem from a read error. The chain carries TRBV29-1 and TRBJ1-2; D remains unclear. Germline assignment: CDR1 SQVTM and CDR2 ANQGSEA. There are 14 residues in the CDR3. Written as DNA, the CDR3 is TGCGGCGTTGCCCGGTTTCGGGGAAACTATGGCTACACCTTC. As protein: CGVARFRGNYGYTF.

The chain links TRBV6-4 to TRBJ1-2; 7 positions match TRBD1. The CDR3 has 15 residues. Germline V CDR1 and CDR2: MRHNA, SNTAGT. V shed 3 bases, J shed 4 bases, and the junction held 8 bases outside the gene matches. Here the CDR3 DNA reads TGTGCCAGCAGTGAATCACAGGGGATGGGCTATGGCTACACCTTC. This gives the protein CASSESQGMGYGYTF.

In its sample, this clonotype was seen many times. The rearrangement joins TRBV14 to TRBJ1-2; the D gene is possibly TRBD1 (6 bases). The germline CDR1 and CDR2 sequences are SGHDN and FVKESK. The CDR3 has 14 amino acids. Between the trimmed V and J ends, which lost 0 bases and 4 bases, there was a span of 9 bases. The CDR3 here is CASSQDWTVYGYTF. The CDR3 DNA reads as TGTGCCAGCAGCCAAGATTGGACAGTCTATGGCTACACCTTC. Filled out from reference TRBV14 and TRBJ1-2, the complete variable domain reads EAGVTQFPSHSVIEKGQTVTLRCDPISGHDNLYWYRRVMGKEIKFLLHFVKESKQDESGMPNNRFLAERTGGTYSTLKVQPAELEDSGVYFCASSQDWTVYGYTFGSGTRLTVV.

The chain uses TRBV19 and TRBJ1-2, with 7 bases fitting TRBD1. Unmatched junction bases numbered 8, after V lost 6 bases and J lost 4 bases. The CDR3 totals 14 residues. The germline gives CDR1 LNHDA, CDR2 SQIVND (reference sequence). CDR3 protein: CASSDRQGAYGYTF. The CDR3 DNA reads TGTGCCAGTAGCGATCGACAGGGCGCCTATGGCTACACCTTC.

V is TRBV10-2 and J is TRBJ2-1, with TRBD2 matching over 7 bases. The CDR3 has 16 residues. Trimming cost V 0 bases and J 4 bases; bases outside gene matches: 6. Germline CDR1 and CDR2: WSHSY and SAAADI. The CDR3 region is CASSESPLAEYNEQFF. The CDR3 nucleotides are TGCGCCAGCAGTGAGTCTCCCCTAGCGGAGTACAATGAGCAGTTCTTC.

The chain carries TRBV24-1 and TRBJ1-2, with 8 bases aligning to TRBD1. V trimming: 4 bases; J trimming: 3 bases; junction bases outside the gene matches: 6. Germline V lookup: CDR1 KGHDR, CDR2 SFDVKD. There are 15 residues in the CDR3. The CDR3 bases are TGTGCCACCAGTGAACCCGACAGGGGCGACTATGGCTACACCTTC. It specifies CATSEPDRGDYGYTF.

This clonotype was seen just once. The J gene is TRBJ1-1, the V gene TRBV20-1; 8 positions agree with TRBD1. Trimming at V came to 5 bases and at J to 0 bases, leaving 8 bases not matched to a gene. The CDR3 contains 15 residues. Germline V gives CDR1 DFQATT, CDR2 SNEGSKA (reference sequence). Written as DNA, the CDR3 is TGCAGTGCTCTTGATCCGGGACAGGTGAACACTGAAGCTTTCTTT. Translating gives CSALDPGQVNTEAFF.

The chain couples TRBV19 to TRBJ1-1, with D unclear. V was pared by 5 bases and J by 8 bases, with 12 bases between. Germline assignment: CDR1 LNHDA and CDR2 SQIVND (reference sequence). CDR3 size: 12 residues. The CDR3 loop reads CASSLFGREAFF. The CDR3 nucleotides are TGTGCCAGTAGTTTGTTTGGCCGGGAAGCTTTCTTT.

This chain uses TRBV5-1 with TRBJ2-1, with TRBD2 identical over 11 bases. V dropped 0 bases and J dropped 6; count of bases not matched to a gene: 11. Germline V gives CDR1 SGHRS, CDR2 YFSETQ. CDR3 length: 18 residues. The CDR3 DNA reads TGCGCCAGCAGCTTGGCGGTAGCGGGGGGGCCTATGGGCAATGAGCAGTTCTTC. Encoded protein: CASSLAVAGGPMGNEQFF.

In its sample, this clonotype was seen many times. This sequence joins TRBV5-4 and TRBJ1-2; 8 nucleotides align to TRBD1. This CDR3 has 14 amino acids. The V segment lost 3 bases and the J segment 7 bases; nucleotides outside the gene matches: 8. The germline CDR1 and CDR2 sequences are SGHNT and YYREEE (reference sequence). The CDR3 DNA reads TGTGCCAGCAGCTCCCTCGGGGACAGGCCTGGCTACACCTTC. It translates to CASSSLGDRPGYTF.

The chain couples TRBV2 to TRBJ1-2; D not certain. Trimming took off 8 bases at V and 0 bases at J, with 13 bases between the two ends. Germline CDR1 and CDR2: SNHLY and FYNNEI. The CDR3 covers 14 residues. CDR3 loop: CASQTYGANYGYTF. The CDR3 coding sequence is TGTGCCAGCCAAACTTACGGCGCTAACTATGGCTACACCTTC.

This clonotype was recorded at least ten times. This chain links TRBV7-9 with TRBJ2-7; D not certain. Germline V gives CDR1 SEHNR, CDR2 FQNEAQ (reference sequence). Between the trimmed V and J ends, which lost 1 base and 0 bases, there was a span of 7 bases. The CDR3 runs to 14 residues. CDR3 coding DNA: TGTGCCAGCAGCTTAGAGGCGAGCTCCTACGAGCAGTACTTC. It encodes CASSLEASSYEQYF.

The chain joins TRBV2 to TRBJ2-3, with TRBD2 identical over 13 bases. From germline, CDR1 is SNHLY and CDR2 FYNNEI. CDR3 length: 17 residues. The V segment lost 7 bases and the J segment 0 bases; nucleotides outside the gene matches: 7. CDR3 DNA sequence: TGTGCCAGCAAGAGCGGGACTAGCGGGACTAGCACAGATACGCAGTATTTT. Its translation: CASKSGTSGTSTDTQYF.

The rearrangement uses TRBV5-1 and TRBJ1-2; 7 nucleotides match TRBD1. Germline V gives CDR1 SGHRS, CDR2 YFSETQ. The CDR3 totals 15 residues. Trimming cost V 4 bases and J 3 bases; bases outside gene matches: 9. CDR3 DNA sequence: TGCGCCAGCAGCCTACAGTGGGACAGCGACTATGGCTACACCTTC. It encodes CASSLQWDSDYGYTF.

V and J are TRBV7-2 and TRBJ2-1, with 16 bases identical to TRBD2. Losses at the gene ends were 5 bases for V and 2 bases for J; bases not matched to a gene: 12. The CDR3 is 20 residues long. CDR1 and CDR2 from the germline V gene are SGHTA and FQGNSA. CDR3 region: CASSPAGTSGRARTYNEQFF. CDR3 coding DNA: TGTGCCAGCAGCCCAGCCGGGACTAGCGGGAGGGCCAGGACCTACAATGAGCAGTTCTTC.

The gene calls are TRBV14 and TRBJ2-1; perhaps TRBD1 as D (7 bases). From germline, CDR1 is SGHDN and CDR2 FVKESK. This CDR3 is 14 amino acids long. V was clipped by 4 bases and J by 10 bases, with 17 bases between them. This CDR3 reads CASSPWRETGEQFF. The CDR3 region has the DNA TGTGCCAGCAGCCCATGGAGGGAGACAGGGGAGCAGTTCTTC.

The rearrangement joins TRBV20-1 to TRBJ1-5, with D possibly TRBD1 on 5 matching bases. V lost 6 bases and J 6 bases, leaving 12 bases between the germline ends. The germline V gene encodes CDR1 DFQATT and CDR2 SNEGSKA (reference sequence). There are 12 residues in the CDR3. The CDR3 here is CSAKAGFQPQHF. CDR3 nucleotide sequence: TGCAGTGCCAAAGCAGGGTTTCAGCCCCAGCATTTT.

This chain links TRBV19 with TRBJ2-7, with D possibly being TRBD1 or TRBD2 (5 bases each). CDR3 length: 15 residues. CDR1 is LNHDA and CDR2 is SQIVND in the germline V gene (reference sequence). The ends were cut back, 4 bases at V and 3 bases at J, with 16 bases in the middle. CDR3 DNA: TGTGCCAGTAGTACGACGGGGACCGGTAACTACGAGCAGTACTTC. Translation: CASSTTGTGNYEQYF.

This chain connects TRBV7-9 to TRBJ2-7; possibly TRBD2 for D (6 bases). The CDR3 length is 16 residues. The germline V gene encodes CDR1 SEHNR and CDR2 FQNEAQ (reference sequence). The ends were cut back, 6 bases at V and 2 bases at J, with 20 bases in the middle. The DNA for the CDR3 is TGTGCCAGCAGTCGAAGAACCGGGAGTCCTACCTACGAGCAGTACTTC. Translation: CASSRRTGSPTYEQYF.

The chain's CDR3 is CASSQDGAGAEAFF. The DNA of the CDR3 is TGCGCCAGCAGCCAAGATGGGGCAGGGGCTGAAGCTTTCTTT. The gene calls are TRBV4-3 and TRBJ1-1; D perhaps matches TRBD1 (6 bases). Germline V gene data show CDR1 as LGHNA and CDR2 as YSLEER. V was cut by 0 bases and J by 6 bases, with 11 bases left in between. The CDR3 loop spans 14 amino acids.

This clonotype was detected only once. This chain connects TRBV20-1 to TRBJ1-2; 7 bases agree with TRBD1. Germline assignment: CDR1 DFQATT and CDR2 SNEGSKA (reference sequence). The CDR3 consists of 13 residues. V shed 4 bases and J 0 bases; nucleotides not matched to a gene: 2. CDR3 nucleotides: TGCAGTGCTAAGGGACAGCCTAACTATGGCTACACCTTC. This gives the protein CSAKGQPNYGYTF.

This clonotype has ten or more counts. The chain joins TRBV12-3 or TRBV12-4 to TRBJ2-2; maybe TRBD2 (6 bases). There are 12 residues in the CDR3. The V and J ends lost 8 bases and 8 bases respectively, with 12 bases between them. The chain's CDR3 is CASGLGGGELFF. The CDR3 bases are TGTGCCAGCGGACTTGGGGGGGGGGAGCTGTTTTTT.

This chain uses TRBV29-1 with TRBJ2-7; 8 bases are shared with TRBD1. The CDR3 loop spans 13 amino acids. Germline CDR1 and CDR2: SQVTM and ANQGSEA. V was pared by 1 base and J by 7 bases, with 6 bases of the junction left unmatched. CDR3 DNA: TGCAGCGTTGAAGGTCAGGGGGCAGGGGAGCAGTACTTC. It codes for CSVEGQGAGEQYF.

The V gene is TRBV20-1, the J gene TRBJ1-2; TRBD1 matches 9 bases. The germline CDR1 and CDR2 sequences are DFQATT and SNEGSKA (reference sequence). The length of the CDR3 is 13 residues. Germline trimming cut 7 bases from V and 3 bases from J; bases unmatched to any gene: 6. CDR3 sequence: CSVSDRGDYGYTF. The DNA for the CDR3 is TGCAGTGTTTCGGACAGGGGCGACTATGGCTACACCTTC.